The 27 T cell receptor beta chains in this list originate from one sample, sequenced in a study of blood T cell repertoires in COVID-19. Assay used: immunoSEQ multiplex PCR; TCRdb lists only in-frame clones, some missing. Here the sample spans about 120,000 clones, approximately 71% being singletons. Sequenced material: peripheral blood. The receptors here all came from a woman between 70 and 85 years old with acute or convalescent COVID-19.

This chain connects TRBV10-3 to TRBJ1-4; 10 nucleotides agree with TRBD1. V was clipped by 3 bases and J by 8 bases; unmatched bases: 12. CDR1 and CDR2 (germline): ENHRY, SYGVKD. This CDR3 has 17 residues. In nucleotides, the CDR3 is TGTGCCATCAGTGATCCCCAAGGGGGACAGGGGTCGGAAAAACTGTTTTTT. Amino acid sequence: CAISDPQGGQGSEKLFF.

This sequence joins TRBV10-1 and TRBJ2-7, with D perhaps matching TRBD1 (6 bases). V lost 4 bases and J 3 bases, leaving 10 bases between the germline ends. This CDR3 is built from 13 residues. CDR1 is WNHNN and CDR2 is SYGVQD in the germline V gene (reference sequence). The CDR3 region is CASSAGTNYEQYF. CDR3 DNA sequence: TGCGCCAGCAGTGCCGGGACAAACTACGAGCAGTACTTC.

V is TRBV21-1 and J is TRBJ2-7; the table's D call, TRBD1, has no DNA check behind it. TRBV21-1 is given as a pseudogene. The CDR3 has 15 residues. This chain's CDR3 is CASSKEGQGTYEQYF. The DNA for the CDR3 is TGTGCCAGCAGCAAAGAAGGACAGGGCACCTACGAGCAGTACTTC.

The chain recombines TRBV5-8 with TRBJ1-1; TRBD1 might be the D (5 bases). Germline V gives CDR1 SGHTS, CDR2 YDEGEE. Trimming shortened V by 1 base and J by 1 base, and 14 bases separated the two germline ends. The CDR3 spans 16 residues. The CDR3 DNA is TGTGCCAGCAGCTTGCGTATCGACAGTCCGAACACTGAAGCTTTCTTT. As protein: CASSLRIDSPNTEAFF.

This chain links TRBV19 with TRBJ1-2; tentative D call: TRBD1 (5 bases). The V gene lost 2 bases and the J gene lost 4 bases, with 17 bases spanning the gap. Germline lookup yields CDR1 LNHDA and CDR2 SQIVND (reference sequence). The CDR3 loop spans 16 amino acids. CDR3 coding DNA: TGTGCCAGTAGTATAACCCGGACACGGTCACCCTATGGCTACACCTTC. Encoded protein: CASSITRTRSPYGYTF.

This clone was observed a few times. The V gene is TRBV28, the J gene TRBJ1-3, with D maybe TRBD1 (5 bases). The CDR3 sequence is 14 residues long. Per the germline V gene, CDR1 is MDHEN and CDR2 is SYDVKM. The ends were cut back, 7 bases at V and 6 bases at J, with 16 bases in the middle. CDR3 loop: CASTVLGGANTIYF. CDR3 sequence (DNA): TGTGCCAGCACCGTTCTTGGCGGGGCAAACACCATATATTTT.

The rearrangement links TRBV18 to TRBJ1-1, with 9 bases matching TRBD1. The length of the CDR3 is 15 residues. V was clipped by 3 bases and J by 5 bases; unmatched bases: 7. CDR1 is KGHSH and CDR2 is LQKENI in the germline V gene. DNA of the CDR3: TGTGCCAGCTCACCCGGGACAGGGTTAAGGACTGAAGCTTTCTTT. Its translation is CASSPGTGLRTEAFF.

The chain's CDR3 is CASSVELATSTDTQYF. The CDR3 nucleotides read TGTGCCAGCAGCGTAGAACTAGCGACTAGCACAGATACGCAGTATTTT. The chain links TRBV9 to TRBJ2-3; 7 nucleotides line up with TRBD2. CDR1 is SGDLS and CDR2 is YYNGEE in the germline V gene. With 0 bases clipped from V and 0 bases from J, the junction kept 4 bases outside the gene matches. CDR3 size: 16 residues. The full variable domain, its missing parts supplied by reference TRBV9 and TRBJ2-3, is DSGVTQTPKHLITATGQRVTLRCSPRSGDLSVYWYQQSLDQGLQFLIQYYNGEERAKGNILERFSAQQFPDLHSELNLSSLELGDSALYFCASSVELATSTDTQYFGPGTRLTVL.

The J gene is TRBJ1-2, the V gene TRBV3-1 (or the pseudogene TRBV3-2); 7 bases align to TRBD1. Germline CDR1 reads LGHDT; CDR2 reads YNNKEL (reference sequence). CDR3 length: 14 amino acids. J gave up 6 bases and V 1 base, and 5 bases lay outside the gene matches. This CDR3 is CASSQAGRGNGYTF. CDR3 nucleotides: TGTGCCAGCAGCCAAGCGGGCAGGGGGAATGGCTACACCTTC.

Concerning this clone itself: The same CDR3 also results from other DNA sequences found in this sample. The CDR3 DNA reads TGTGCCAGTAGTGAGACAGGGGGCAATCAGCCCCAGCATTTT. Amino acids: CASSETGGNQPQHF. The chain joins TRBV19 to TRBJ1-5; 8 positions agree with TRBD1. This CDR3 comprises 14 residues. Germline V CDR1 and CDR2: LNHDA, SQIVND (reference sequence). Trimming cost V 5 bases and J 2 bases; bases outside gene matches: 2.

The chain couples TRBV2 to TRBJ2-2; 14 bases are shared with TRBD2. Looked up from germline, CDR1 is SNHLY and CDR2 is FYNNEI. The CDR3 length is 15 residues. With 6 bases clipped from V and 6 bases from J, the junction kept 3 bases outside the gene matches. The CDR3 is CASRGTSGSPGELFF. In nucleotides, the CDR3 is TGTGCCAGCAGGGGGACTAGCGGGAGTCCCGGGGAGCTGTTTTTT. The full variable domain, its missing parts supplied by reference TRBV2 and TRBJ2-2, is EPEVTQTPSHQVTQMGQEVILRCVPISNHLYFYWYRQILGQKVEFLVSFYNNEISEKSEIFDDQFSVERPDGSNFTLKIRSTKLEDSAMYFCASRGTSGSPGELFFGEGSRLTVL.

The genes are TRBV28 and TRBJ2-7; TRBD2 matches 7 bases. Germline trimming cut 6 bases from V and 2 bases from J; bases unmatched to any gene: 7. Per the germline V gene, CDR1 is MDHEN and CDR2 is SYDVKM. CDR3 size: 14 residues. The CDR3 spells CASSLGGWTYEQYF. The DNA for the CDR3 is TGTGCCAGCAGCCTCGGGGGGTGGACCTACGAGCAGTACTTC. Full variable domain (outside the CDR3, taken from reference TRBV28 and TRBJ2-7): DVKVTQSSRYLVKRTGEKVFLECVQDMDHENMFWYRQDPGLGLRLIYFSYDVKMKEKGDIPEGYSVSREKKERFSLILESASTNQTSMYLCASSLGGWTYEQYFGPGTRLTVT.

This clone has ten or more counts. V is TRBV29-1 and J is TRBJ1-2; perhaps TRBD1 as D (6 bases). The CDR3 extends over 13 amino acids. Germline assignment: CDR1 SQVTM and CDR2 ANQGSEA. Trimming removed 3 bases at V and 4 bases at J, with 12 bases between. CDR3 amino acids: CSVEGRGRYGYTF. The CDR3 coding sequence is TGCAGCGTTGAGGGCAGGGGCCGCTATGGCTACACCTTC.

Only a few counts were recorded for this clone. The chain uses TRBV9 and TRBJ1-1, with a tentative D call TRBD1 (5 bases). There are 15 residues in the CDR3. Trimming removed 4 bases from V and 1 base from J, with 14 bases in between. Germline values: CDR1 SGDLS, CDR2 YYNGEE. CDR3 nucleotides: TGTGCCAGCAGCTATACTTCGACAGCGAACACTGAAGCTTTCTTT. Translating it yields CASSYTSTANTEAFF.

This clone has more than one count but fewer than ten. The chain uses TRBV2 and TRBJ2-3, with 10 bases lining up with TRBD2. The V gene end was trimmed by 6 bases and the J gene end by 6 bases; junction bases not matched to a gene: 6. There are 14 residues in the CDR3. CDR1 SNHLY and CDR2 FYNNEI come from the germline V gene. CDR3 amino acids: CASRGGLASDTQYF. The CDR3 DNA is TGTGCCAGCAGGGGGGGACTAGCGTCCGATACGCAGTATTTT.

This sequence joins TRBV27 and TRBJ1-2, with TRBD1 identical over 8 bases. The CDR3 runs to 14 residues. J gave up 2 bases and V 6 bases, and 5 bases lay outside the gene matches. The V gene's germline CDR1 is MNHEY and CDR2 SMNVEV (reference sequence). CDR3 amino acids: CASRDRGGNYGYTF. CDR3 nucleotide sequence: TGTGCCAGCAGAGACAGGGGCGGGAACTATGGCTACACCTTC.

The DNA for the CDR3 is TGTGCCAGCAGTGAATTGTTGGGGACAAGTATAACTGAAGCTTTCTTT. The encoded protein is CASSELLGTSITEAFF. The rearrangement links TRBV25-1 to TRBJ1-1; TRBD1 might be the D (6 bases). Trimming shortened V by 1 base and J by 5 bases, and 17 bases separated the two germline ends. The CDR3 consists of 16 residues. Germline CDR1 is MGHDK and CDR2 is SYGVNS.

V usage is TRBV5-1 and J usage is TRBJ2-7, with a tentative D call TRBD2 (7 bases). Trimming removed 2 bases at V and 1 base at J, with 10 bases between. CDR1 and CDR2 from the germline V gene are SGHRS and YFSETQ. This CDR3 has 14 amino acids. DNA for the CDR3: TGCGCCAGCAGCTTAGGGGGGGAGTCCTACGAGCAGTACTTC. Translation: CASSLGGESYEQYF.

Here the CDR3 DNA reads TGTGCCAGCAGCTTGGGCCTAGCGGACGAGCAGTACTTC. Amino acid sequence: CASSLGLADEQYF. This rearrangement joins TRBV7-2 to TRBJ2-7; 7 bases are shared with TRBD2. Germline CDR1 and CDR2: SGHTA and FQGNSA. This CDR3 region has 13 residues. Unmatched junction bases numbered 4, after V lost 3 bases and J lost 5 bases. Complete variable domain (other parts from reference TRBV7-2 and TRBJ2-7): GAGVSQSPSNKVTEKGKDVELRCDPISGHTALYWYRQSLGQGLEFLIYFQGNSAPDKSGLPSDRFSAERTGGSVSTLTIQRTQQEDSAVYLCASSLGLADEQYFGPGTRLTVT.

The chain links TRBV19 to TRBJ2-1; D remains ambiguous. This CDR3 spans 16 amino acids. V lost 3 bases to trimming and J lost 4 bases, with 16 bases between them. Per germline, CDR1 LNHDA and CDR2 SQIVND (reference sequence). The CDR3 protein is CASSIAGPPGYNEQFF. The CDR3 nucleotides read TGTGCCAGTAGTATTGCAGGTCCCCCTGGATACAATGAGCAGTTCTTC.

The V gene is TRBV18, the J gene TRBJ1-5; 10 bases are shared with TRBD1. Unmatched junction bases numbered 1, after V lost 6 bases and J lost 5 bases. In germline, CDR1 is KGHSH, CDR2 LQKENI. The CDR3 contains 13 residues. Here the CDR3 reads CASSGTGDQPQHF. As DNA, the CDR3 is TGTGCCAGCTCCGGGACAGGGGATCAGCCCCAGCATTTT.

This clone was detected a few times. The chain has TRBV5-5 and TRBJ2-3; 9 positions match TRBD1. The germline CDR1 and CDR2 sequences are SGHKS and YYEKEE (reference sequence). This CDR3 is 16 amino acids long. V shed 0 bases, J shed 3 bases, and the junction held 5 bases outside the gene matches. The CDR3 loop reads CASSLDQGQGTDTQYF. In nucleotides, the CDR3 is TGTGCCAGCAGCTTGGACCAGGGACAGGGAACAGATACGCAGTATTTT.

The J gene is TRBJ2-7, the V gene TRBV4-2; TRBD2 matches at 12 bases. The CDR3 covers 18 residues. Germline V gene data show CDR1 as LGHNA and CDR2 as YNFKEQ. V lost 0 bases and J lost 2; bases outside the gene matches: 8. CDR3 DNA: TGTGCCAGCAGCCAAGATCCCACTAGCGGGAGGCCTACCTACGAGCAGTACTTC. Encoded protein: CASSQDPTSGRPTYEQYF.

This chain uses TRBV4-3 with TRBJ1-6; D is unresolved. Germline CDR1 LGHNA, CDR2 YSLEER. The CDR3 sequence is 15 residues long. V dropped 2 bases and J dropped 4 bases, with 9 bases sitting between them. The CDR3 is CASSQLQQYNSPLHF. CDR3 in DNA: TGCGCCAGCAGCCAACTACAGCAATATAATTCACCCCTCCACTTT.

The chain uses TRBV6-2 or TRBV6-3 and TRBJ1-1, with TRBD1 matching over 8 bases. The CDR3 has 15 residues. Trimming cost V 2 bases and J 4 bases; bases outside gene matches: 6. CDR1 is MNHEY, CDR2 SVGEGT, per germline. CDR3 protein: CASSYHGQGTTEAFF. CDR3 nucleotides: TGTGCCAGCAGTTACCATGGACAGGGTACCACTGAAGCTTTCTTT.

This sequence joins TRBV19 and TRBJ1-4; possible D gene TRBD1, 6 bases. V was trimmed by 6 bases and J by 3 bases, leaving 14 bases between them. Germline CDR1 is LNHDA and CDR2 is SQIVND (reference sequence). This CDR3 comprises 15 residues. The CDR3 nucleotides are TGTGCCAGTAGGACTCAGGGGCGGTCTAATGAAAAACTGTTTTTT. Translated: CASRTQGRSNEKLFF.

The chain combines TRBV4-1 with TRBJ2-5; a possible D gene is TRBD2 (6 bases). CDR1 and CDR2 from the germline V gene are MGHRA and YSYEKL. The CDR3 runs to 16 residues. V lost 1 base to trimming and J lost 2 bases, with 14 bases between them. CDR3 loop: CASSQVGGRGQETQYF. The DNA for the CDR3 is TGCGCCAGCAGCCAAGTAGGTGGGCGGGGACAAGAGACCCAGTACTTC.